The T cell receptor (beta chain) under discussion was sequenced for a study of T cell responses to AZD1222 COVID-19 vaccine. Generated by immunoSEQ multiplex PCR, the TCRdb table keeps only in-frame clones and is missing some. The table shows 95,000 to 100,000 clones, with about 86% occurring only once. This CDR3 is 16 amino acids long. CDR1 LGHDT and CDR2 YNNKEL come from the germline V gene (reference sequence). V was shortened by 6 bases and J by 4 bases, with 21 bases between the two germline ends. The source material was peripheral blood, sampled on day 0 of AZD1222 vaccination. This sequence joins TRBV3-1 (or the pseudogene TRBV3-2) and TRBJ1-2; D unresolved. This clonotype originated in an adult in good health. DNA for the CDR3: TGTGCCAGCAGTAGCAGTTCCTCGGGTTGGGGCTATGGCTACACCTTC. It translates to CASSSSSSGWGYGYTF.